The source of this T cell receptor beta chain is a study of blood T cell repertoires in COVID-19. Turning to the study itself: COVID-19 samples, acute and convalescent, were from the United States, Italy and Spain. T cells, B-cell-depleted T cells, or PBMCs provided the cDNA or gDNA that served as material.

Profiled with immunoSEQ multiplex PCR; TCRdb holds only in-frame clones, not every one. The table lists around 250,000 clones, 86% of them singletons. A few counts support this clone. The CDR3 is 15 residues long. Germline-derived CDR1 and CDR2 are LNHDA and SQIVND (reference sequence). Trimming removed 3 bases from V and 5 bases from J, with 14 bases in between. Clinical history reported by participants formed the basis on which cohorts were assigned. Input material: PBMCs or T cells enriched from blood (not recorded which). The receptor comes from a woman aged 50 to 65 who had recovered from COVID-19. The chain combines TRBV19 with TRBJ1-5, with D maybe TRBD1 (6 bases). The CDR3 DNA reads TGTGCCAGTAGTATTTTTTTGGGGGCCGATCAGCCCCAGCATTTT. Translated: CASSIFLGADQPQHF.